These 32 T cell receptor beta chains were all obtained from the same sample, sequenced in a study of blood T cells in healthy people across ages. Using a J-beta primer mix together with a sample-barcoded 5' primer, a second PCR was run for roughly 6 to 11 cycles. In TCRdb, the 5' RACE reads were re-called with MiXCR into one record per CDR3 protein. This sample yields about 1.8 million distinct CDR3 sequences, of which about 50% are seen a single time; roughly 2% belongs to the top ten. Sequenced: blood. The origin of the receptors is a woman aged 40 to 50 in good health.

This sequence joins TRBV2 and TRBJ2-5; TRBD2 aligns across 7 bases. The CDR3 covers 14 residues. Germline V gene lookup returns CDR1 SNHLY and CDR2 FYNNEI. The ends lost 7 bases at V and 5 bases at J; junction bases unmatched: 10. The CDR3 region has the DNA TGTGCCAGCACCCTGGGACTGGGGGGGGAGACCCAGTACTTC. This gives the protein CASTLGLGGETQYF. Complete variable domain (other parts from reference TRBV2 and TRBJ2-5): EPEVTQTPSHQVTQMGQEVILRCVPISNHLYFYWYRQILGQKVEFLVSFYNNEISEKSEIFDDQFSVERPDGSNFTLKIRSTKLEDSAMYFCASTLGLGGETQYFGPGTRLLVL.

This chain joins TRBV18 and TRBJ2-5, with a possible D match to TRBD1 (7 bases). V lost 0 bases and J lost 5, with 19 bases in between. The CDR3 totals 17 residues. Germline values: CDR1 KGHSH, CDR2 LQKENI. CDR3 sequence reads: CASSPPQAGTTGETQYF. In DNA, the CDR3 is TGTGCCAGCTCACCACCGCAGGCGGGGACGACAGGGGAGACCCAGTACTTC.

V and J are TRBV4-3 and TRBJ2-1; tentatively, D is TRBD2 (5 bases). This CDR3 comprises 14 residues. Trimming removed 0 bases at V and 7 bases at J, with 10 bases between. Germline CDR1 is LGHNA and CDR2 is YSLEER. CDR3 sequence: CASSQDYEGNEQFF. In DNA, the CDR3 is TGCGCCAGCAGCCAAGATTATGAGGGAAATGAGCAGTTCTTC.

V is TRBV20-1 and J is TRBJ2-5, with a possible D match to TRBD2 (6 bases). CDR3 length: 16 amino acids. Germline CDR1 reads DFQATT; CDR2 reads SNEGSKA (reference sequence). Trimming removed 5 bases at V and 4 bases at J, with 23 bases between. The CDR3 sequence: CSAPNAAVPGRETQYF. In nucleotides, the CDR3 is TGCAGTGCTCCTAATGCCGCAGTCCCCGGGAGAGAGACCCAGTACTTC.

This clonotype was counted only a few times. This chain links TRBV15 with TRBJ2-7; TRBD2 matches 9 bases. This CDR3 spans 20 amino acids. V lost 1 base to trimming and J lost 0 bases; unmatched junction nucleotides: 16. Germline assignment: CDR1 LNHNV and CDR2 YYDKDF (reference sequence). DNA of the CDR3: TGTGCCACCAGCAGAGGATTCCCGGGACTAGCCGTGCCTGTCTCCTACGAGCAGTACTTC. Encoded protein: CATSRGFPGLAVPVSYEQYF.

The CDR3 loop reads CASSQVSGGAAETQYF. The CDR3 DNA reads as TGTGCCAGCAGCCAAGTTAGCGGGGGGGCCGCGGAGACCCAGTACTTC. This sequence joins TRBV4-2 and TRBJ2-5; 11 bases align to TRBD2. V gave up 1 base and J gave up 5 bases; unmatched junction bases: 6. CDR3 length: 16 residues. The germline V gene encodes CDR1 LGHNA and CDR2 YNFKEQ.

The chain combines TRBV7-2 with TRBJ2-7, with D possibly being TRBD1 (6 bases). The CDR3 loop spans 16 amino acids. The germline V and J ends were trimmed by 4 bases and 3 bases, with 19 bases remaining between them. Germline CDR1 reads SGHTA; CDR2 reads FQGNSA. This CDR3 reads CASSSGNYRARYEQYF. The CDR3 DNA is TGTGCCAGCAGCTCAGGAAACTACAGGGCCCGCTACGAGCAGTACTTC.

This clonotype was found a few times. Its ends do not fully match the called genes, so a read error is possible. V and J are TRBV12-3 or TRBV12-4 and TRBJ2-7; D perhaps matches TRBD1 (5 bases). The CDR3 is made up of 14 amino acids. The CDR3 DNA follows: TGTGCCAGCAGTTCTGGGGCCTCGGGCTACGAGCAATACTTC. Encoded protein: CASSSGASGYEQYF.

DNA for the CDR3: TGCGCCAGCAGTGGACAGGGGAGGGATGGCTACACCTTC. Protein product: CASSGQGRDGYTF. The chain is built from TRBV5-1 and TRBJ1-2; 9 bases agree with TRBD1. CDR1 and CDR2 (germline): SGHRS, YFSETQ. The CDR3 totals 13 residues. With 5 bases clipped from V and 6 bases from J, the junction kept 5 bases outside the gene matches.

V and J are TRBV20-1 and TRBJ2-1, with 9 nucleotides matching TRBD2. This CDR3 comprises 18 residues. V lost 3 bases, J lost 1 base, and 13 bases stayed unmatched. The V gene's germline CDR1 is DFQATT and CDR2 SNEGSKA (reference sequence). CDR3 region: CSASSFMQRGASYNEQFF. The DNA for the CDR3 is TGCAGTGCTAGCAGCTTTATGCAGCGGGGGGCGTCCTACAATGAGCAGTTCTTC.

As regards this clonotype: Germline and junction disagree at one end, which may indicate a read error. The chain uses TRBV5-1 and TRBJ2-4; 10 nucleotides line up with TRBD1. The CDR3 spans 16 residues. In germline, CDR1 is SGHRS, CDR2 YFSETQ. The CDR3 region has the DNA TGCGCCAGTAGCTTGGATGGGACAGGGGTTAAAAACATTCAGTACTTC. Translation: CASSLDGTGVKNIQYF.

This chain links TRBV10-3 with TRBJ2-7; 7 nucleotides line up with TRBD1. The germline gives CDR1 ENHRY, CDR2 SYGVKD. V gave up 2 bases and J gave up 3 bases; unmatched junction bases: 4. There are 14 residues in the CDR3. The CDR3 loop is CAISETGEGYEQYF. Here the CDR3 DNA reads TGTGCCATCAGTGAGACAGGGGAAGGCTACGAGCAGTACTTC.

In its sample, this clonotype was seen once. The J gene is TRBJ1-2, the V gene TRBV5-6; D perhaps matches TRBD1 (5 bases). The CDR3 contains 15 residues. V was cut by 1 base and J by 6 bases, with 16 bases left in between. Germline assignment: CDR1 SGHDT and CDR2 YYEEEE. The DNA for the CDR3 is TGTGCCAGCAGCTTGATGGCCCAGGGAGGGAATGGCTACACCTTC. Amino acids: CASSLMAQGGNGYTF.

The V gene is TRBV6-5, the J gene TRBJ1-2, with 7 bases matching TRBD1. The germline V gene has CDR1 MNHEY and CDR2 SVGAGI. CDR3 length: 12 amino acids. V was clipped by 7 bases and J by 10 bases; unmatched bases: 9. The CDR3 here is CASTKQGRDYTF. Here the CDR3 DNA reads TGTGCCAGCACTAAACAGGGGAGAGACTACACCTTC.

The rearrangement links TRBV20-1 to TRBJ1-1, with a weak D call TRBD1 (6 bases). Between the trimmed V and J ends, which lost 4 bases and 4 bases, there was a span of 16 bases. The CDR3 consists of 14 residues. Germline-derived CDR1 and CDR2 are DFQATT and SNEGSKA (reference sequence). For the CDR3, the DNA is TGCAGTGCTACCGACGGGGGCGTGGGCACTGAAGCTTTCTTT. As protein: CSATDGGVGTEAFF.

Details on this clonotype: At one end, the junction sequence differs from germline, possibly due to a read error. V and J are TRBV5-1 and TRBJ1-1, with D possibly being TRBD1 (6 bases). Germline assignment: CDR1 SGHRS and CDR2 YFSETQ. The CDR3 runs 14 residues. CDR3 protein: CASRKNTGNTETFF. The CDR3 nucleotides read TGCGCCAGCAGAAAGAATACAGGGAACACTGAAACTTTCTTT. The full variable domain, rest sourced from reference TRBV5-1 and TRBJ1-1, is KAGVTQTPRYLIKTRGQQVTLSCSPISGHRSVSWYQQTPGQGLQFLFEYFSETQRNKGNFPGRFSGRQFSNSRSEMNVSTLELGDSALYLCASRKNTGNTETFFGQGTRLTVV.

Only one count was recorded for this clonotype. The DNA for the CDR3 is TGCAGTGCTAGGGAAAGAGGGGGCTCGAGGACTGAAGCTTTCTTT. Translated, it gives CSARERGGSRTEAFF. The V and J genes are TRBV20-1 and TRBJ1-1; 7 nucleotides align to TRBD1. Germline CDR1 reads DFQATT; CDR2 reads SNEGSKA (reference sequence). V shed 3 bases and J 5 bases; nucleotides not matched to a gene: 12. The CDR3 contains 15 residues.

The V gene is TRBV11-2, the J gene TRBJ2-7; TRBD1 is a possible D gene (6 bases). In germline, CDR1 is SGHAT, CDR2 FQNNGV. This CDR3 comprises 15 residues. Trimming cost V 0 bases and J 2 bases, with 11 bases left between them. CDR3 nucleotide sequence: TGTGCCAGCAGCTTAGACAGGGGTAAGGCCTACGAGCAGTACTTC. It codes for CASSLDRGKAYEQYF.

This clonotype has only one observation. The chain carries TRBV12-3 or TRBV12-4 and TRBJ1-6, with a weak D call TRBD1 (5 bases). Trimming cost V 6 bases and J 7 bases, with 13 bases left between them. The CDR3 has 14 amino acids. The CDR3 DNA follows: TGTGCCAGCAGCCCTCTAGGGGTAAATTCACCCCTCCACTTT. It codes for CASSPLGVNSPLHF.

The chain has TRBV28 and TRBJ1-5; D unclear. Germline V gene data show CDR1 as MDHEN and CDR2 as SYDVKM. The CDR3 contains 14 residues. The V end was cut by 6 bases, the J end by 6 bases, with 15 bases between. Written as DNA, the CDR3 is TGTGCCAGCAGCAGACCATTCGACGGTCAGCCCCAGCATTTT. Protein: CASSRPFDGQPQHF.

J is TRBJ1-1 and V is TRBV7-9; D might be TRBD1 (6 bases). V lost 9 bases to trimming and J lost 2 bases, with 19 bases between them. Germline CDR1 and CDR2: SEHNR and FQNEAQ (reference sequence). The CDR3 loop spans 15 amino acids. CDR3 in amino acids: CASRGLGGLNTEAFF. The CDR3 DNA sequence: TGTGCCAGTAGGGGACTCGGGGGGCTAAACACTGAAGCTTTCTTT.

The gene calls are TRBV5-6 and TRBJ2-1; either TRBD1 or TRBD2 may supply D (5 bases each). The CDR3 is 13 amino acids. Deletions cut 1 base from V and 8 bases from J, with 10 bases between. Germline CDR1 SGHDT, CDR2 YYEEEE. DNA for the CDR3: TGTGCCAGCAGCTTGTCCGGGACCGATGAGCAGTTCTTC. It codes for CASSLSGTDEQFF.

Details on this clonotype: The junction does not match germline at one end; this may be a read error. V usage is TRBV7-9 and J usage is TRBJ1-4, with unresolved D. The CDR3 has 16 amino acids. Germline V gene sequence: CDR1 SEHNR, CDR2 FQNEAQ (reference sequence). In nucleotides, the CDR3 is TGTGCCAGCAGCTTAGAACAGCTAGCGTGGAATGAAAGACTGTTTTTT. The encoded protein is CASSLEQLAWNERLFF.

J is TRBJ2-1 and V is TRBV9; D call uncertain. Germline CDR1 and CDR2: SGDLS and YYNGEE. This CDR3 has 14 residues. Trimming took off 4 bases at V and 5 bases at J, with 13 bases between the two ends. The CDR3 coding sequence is TGTGCCAGCAGCCCATATTTACTCGACAATGAGCAGTTCTTC. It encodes CASSPYLLDNEQFF.

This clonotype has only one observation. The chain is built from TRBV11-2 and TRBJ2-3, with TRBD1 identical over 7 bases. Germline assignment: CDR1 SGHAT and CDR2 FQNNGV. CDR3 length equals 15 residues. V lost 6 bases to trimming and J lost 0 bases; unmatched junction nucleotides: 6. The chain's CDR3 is CASRIQGTSTDTQYF. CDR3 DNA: TGTGCCAGCAGAATACAGGGGACAAGCACAGATACGCAGTATTTT.

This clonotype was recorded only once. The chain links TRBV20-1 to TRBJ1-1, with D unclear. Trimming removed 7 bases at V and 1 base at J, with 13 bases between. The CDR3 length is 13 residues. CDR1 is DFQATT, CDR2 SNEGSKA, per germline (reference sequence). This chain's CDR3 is CSVRRPGNTEAFF. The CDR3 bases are TGCAGTGTGCGCCGTCCGGGGAACACTGAAGCTTTCTTT.

The DNA for the CDR3 is TGTGCCACCAGCAGAGAGTCAGGGGGCAATCAGCCCCAGCATTTT. Translating gives CATSRESGGNQPQHF. V usage is TRBV15 and J usage is TRBJ1-5; a possible D gene is TRBD1 (6 bases). This CDR3 is built from 15 residues. Looked up from germline, CDR1 is LNHNV and CDR2 is YYDKDF (reference sequence). Trimming cost V 0 bases and J 2 bases, with 8 bases left between them.

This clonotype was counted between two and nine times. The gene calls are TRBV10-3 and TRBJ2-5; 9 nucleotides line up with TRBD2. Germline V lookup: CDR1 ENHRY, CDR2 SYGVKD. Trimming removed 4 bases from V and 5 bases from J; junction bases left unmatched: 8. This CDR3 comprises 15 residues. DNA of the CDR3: TGTGCCATCAGTGCTAGCGGGGCAGTTTCGGAGACCCAGTACTTC. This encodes CAISASGAVSETQYF.

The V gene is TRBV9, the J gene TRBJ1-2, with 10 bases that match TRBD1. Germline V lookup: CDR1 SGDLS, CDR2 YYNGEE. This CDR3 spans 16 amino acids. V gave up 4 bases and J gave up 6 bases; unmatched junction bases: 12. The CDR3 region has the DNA TGTGCCAGCAGCCCGCGGACAGGGGGGAACGTGGATGGCTACACCTTC. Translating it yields CASSPRTGGNVDGYTF.

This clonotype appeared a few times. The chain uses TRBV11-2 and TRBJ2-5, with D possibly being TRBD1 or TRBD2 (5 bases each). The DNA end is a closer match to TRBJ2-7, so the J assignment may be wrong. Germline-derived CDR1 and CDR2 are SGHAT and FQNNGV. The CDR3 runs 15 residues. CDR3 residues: CASSLEGVGVSEQYF. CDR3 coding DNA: TGTGCCAGCAGCTTAGAGGGGGTCGGGGTAAGCGAGCAGTACTTC.

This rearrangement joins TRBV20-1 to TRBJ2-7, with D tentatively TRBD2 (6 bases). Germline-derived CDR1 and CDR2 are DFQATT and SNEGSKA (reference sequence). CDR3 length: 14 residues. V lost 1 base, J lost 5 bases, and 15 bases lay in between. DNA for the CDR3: TGCAGTGCTAGAGGGGGGACTGTAGGAGACGAGCAGTACTTC. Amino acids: CSARGGTVGDEQYF.

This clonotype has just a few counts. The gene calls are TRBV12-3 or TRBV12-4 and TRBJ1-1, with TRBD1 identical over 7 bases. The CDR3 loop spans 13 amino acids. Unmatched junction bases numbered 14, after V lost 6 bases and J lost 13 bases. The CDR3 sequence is CASSPGQEPRGFF. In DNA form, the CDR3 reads TGTGCCAGCAGCCCTGGACAGGAGCCTCGTGGTTTCTTT.